The 2 T cell receptor beta chains below all came from one sample that was sequenced in a study of T cells in Graves' hyperthyroidism and ophthalmopathy. Authors of the study amplified TCR beta CDR3 regions from RNA transcripts. TCR CDR3 regions were first amplified by RT-PCR with HTBI primers. TCRdb re-called the multiplex PCR reads through MiXCR, storing one row per CDR3 protein. The sample contains fewer than 450,000 distinct CDR3 sequences, about 15% of which appear only once. Sequenced: blood. Every receptor here comes from a woman aged 25 to 39 with Graves' hyperthyroidism that later progressed to Graves' ophthalmopathy.

This chain uses TRBV7-2 with TRBJ2-1; the D gene is possibly TRBD2 (6 bases). Trimming stripped 4 bases from V and 6 bases from J, with 19 bases between. Germline CDR1 is SGHTA and CDR2 is FQGNSA. The CDR3 consists of 16 residues. The CDR3 sequence: CASSSHRDWITNEQFF. For the CDR3, the DNA is TGTGCCAGCAGCTCTCACCGGGACTGGATCACCAATGAGCAGTTCTTC.

V gene TRBV15 combines with J gene TRBJ1-4; D is uncertain. V was trimmed by 5 bases and J by 4 bases, leaving 14 bases between them. Per germline, CDR1 LNHNV and CDR2 YYDKDF (reference sequence). CDR3 length: 15 residues. Here the CDR3 DNA reads TGTGCCACCAGCCCCCGTATCCAGAGTAATGAAAAACTGTTTTTT. Amino acids: CATSPRIQSNEKLFF.